This TCR beta chain stems from a study of blood T cell repertoires in COVID-19. The CDR3 has 20 amino acids. The junction had 16 bases not matched to a gene; V was cut back by 1 base and J by 1 base. CDR1 is SGHVS, CDR2 FNYEAQ, per germline. Profiled with immunoSEQ multiplex PCR; TCRdb holds only in-frame clones, not every one. The sample lists just over 150,000 clones; 65% to 90% were seen once. The sample taken for sequencing was peripheral blood. This TCR was recovered from a woman in her thirties or forties with COVID-19, enrolled during active disease. The chain has TRBV7-6 and TRBJ2-7, with 10 bases aligning to TRBD2. CDR3 loop: CASSLGFASGRDSVSYEQYF. CDR3 coding DNA: TGTGCCAGCAGCTTAGGATTTGCTAGCGGGAGAGATTCCGTTTCCTACGAGCAGTACTTC.